Listed here are 27 T cell receptor beta chains from one sample, sequenced in a study of T cell responses to AZD1222 COVID-19 vaccine. Clones were sequenced by immunoSEQ multiplex PCR, and TCRdb holds only the in-frame ones, with some missing. Of about 150,000 clones in the sample, about 87% were seen once. The sequencing used peripheral blood, collected on day 0 of AZD1222 vaccination. These receptors all stem from an adult in good health.

The chain uses TRBV5-1 and TRBJ2-7; TRBD2 is a possible D gene (5 bases). With 0 bases removed from V and 12 bases from J, the gap between germline ends came to 16 bases. This CDR3 is 13 amino acids long. In germline, CDR1 is SGHRS, CDR2 YFSETQ. DNA of the CDR3: TGCGCCAGCAGCTTGGAAGGCCCCACCGAGGGGTACTTC. Protein sequence: CASSLEGPTEGYF.

This chain connects TRBV7-2 to TRBJ2-7; 7 nucleotides agree with TRBD1. V lost 6 bases to trimming and J lost 5 bases; unmatched junction nucleotides: 13. There are 15 residues in the CDR3. CDR1 and CDR2 (germline): SGHTA, FQGNSA. This chain's CDR3 is CASRTTGTAVHEQYF. Here the CDR3 DNA reads TGTGCCAGCAGAACTACCGGGACAGCTGTACACGAGCAGTACTTC.

The chain uses TRBV5-4 and TRBJ2-7; D not resolved. V dropped 0 bases and J dropped 0 bases, with 13 bases sitting between them. CDR1 is SGHNT and CDR2 is YYREEE in the germline V gene (reference sequence). The CDR3 is 16 residues long. CDR3 amino acids: CASSLGGSESSYEQYF. CDR3 DNA sequence: TGTGCCAGCAGCTTGGGGGGATCGGAAAGCTCCTACGAGCAGTACTTC.

The chain recombines TRBV7-2 with TRBJ1-5; D call uncertain. Between the trimmed V and J ends, which lost 6 bases and 4 bases, there was a span of 10 bases. Germline CDR1 reads SGHTA; CDR2 reads FQGNSA. The CDR3 totals 13 residues. This CDR3 reads CASSRHLNQPQHF. In DNA, the CDR3 is TGTGCCAGCAGTAGACATCTGAATCAGCCCCAGCATTTT. The whole variable domain, remainder taken from reference TRBV7-2 and TRBJ1-5, is GAGVSQSPSNKVTEKGKDVELRCDPISGHTALYWYRQSLGQGLEFLIYFQGNSAPDKSGLPSDRFSAERTGGSVSTLTIQRTQQEDSAVYLCASSRHLNQPQHFGDGTRLSIL.

The chain couples TRBV5-1 to TRBJ2-5; possible D gene TRBD1, 5 bases. Per the germline V gene, CDR1 is SGHRS and CDR2 is YFSETQ. Trimming took 1 base from V and 5 from J, leaving 15 bases between them. This CDR3 is 15 amino acids long. This chain's CDR3 is CASSLSQGSRETQYF. The CDR3 region has the DNA TGCGCCAGCAGCTTGAGTCAGGGCTCTCGGGAGACCCAGTACTTC.

This chain links TRBV7-2 with TRBJ2-6; 8 bases line up with TRBD2. The CDR3 sequence is 17 residues long. CDR1 SGHTA and CDR2 FQGNSA come from the germline V gene. The V gene end was trimmed by 0 bases and the J gene end by 1 base; junction bases not matched to a gene: 2. CDR3 region: CASSLASGASGANVLTF. Written as DNA, the CDR3 is TGTGCCAGCAGCTTAGCTAGCGGGGCTTCTGGGGCCAACGTCCTGACTTTC.

The chain uses TRBV3-1 (or the pseudogene TRBV3-2) and TRBJ1-6, with D possibly being TRBD1 (5 bases). The V and J ends lost 1 base and 7 bases respectively, with 11 bases between them. The CDR3 totals 15 residues. Germline CDR1 is LGHDT and CDR2 is YNNKEL (reference sequence). The CDR3 bases are TGTGCCAGCAGCCAAGTCCGTCAGGGCAATTCACCCCTCCACTTT. Its translation is CASSQVRQGNSPLHF.

The J gene is TRBJ1-2, the V gene TRBV6-5, with TRBD1 identical over 8 bases. The CDR3 runs to 13 residues. Germline V gene data show CDR1 as MNHEY and CDR2 as SVGAGI. J lost 6 bases, V lost 6 bases, and 6 bases had no gene match. DNA of the CDR3: TGTGCCAGCAGACTTACAGGGGGGGATGGCTACACCTTC. This translates into CASRLTGGDGYTF.

This chain connects TRBV28 to TRBJ1-6; no firm D call. Germline values: CDR1 MDHEN, CDR2 SYDVKM. Trimming stripped 2 bases from V and 12 bases from J, with 5 bases between. The CDR3 extends over 11 amino acids. For the CDR3, the DNA is TGTGCCAGCAGTTTAGGGGTACCCCTCCACTTT. Translating gives CASSLGVPLHF.

This sequence joins TRBV27 and TRBJ2-1; D is tentatively TRBD1 or TRBD2 (5 bases each). CDR1 is MNHEY, CDR2 SMNVEV, per germline (reference sequence). The CDR3 sequence is 15 residues long. With 2 bases removed from V and 6 bases from J, the gap between germline ends came to 14 bases. CDR3 nucleotides: TGTGCCAGCAGTTTAGGGGCGCAGAGGGGCAATGAGCAGTTCTTC. Its translation: CASSLGAQRGNEQFF.

This clone was detected once. V gene TRBV27 combines with J gene TRBJ1-2; 9 nucleotides align to TRBD1. V lost 7 bases, J lost 4 bases, and 7 bases stayed unmatched. Germline-derived CDR1 and CDR2 are MNHEY and SMNVEV (reference sequence). CDR3 size: 14 residues. DNA for the CDR3: TGTGCCAGCAACCCGACAGGGGGTATCTATGGCTACACCTTC. This gives the protein CASNPTGGIYGYTF.

The chain joins TRBV2 to TRBJ1-2; 9 bases agree with TRBD1. The J segment lost 8 bases and the V segment lost 6 bases, leaving 7 bases of the junction unmatched. The CDR3 is 13 residues long. Germline loops: CDR1 SNHLY, CDR2 FYNNEI. CDR3 coding DNA: TGTGCCAGCAGACAACAGGGGGCGCACGGCTACACCTTC. Translating gives CASRQQGAHGYTF.

This rearrangement joins TRBV18 to TRBJ2-7; 9 nucleotides align to TRBD1. Germline values: CDR1 KGHSH, CDR2 LQKENI. Trimming at V came to 4 bases and at J to 6 bases, leaving 7 bases not matched to a gene. The CDR3 sequence is 14 residues long. The CDR3 coding sequence is TGTGCCAGCTCACGGGACAGGGCCTCGGGCGAGCAGTACTTC. This encodes CASSRDRASGEQYF.

V is TRBV7-2 and J is TRBJ1-2, with D unresolved. The CDR3 contains 12 residues. Per the germline V gene, CDR1 is SGHTA and CDR2 is FQGNSA. Trimming stripped 1 base from V and 8 bases from J, with 8 bases between. CDR3 sequence (DNA): TGTGCCAGCAGCTTAGAGTGGACCGGCTACACCTTC. It specifies CASSLEWTGYTF.

This clone was observed once. The V and J genes are TRBV28 and TRBJ1-6, with 10 bases matching TRBD1. Germline V CDR1 and CDR2: MDHEN, SYDVKM. V lost 5 bases, J lost 10 bases, and 5 bases stayed unmatched. CDR3 length: 14 residues. This chain's CDR3 is CASSRQGAKSPLHF. DNA of the CDR3: TGTGCCAGCAGTCGACAGGGGGCGAAATCACCCCTCCACTTT.

The chain employs TRBV29-1 and TRBJ1-2; TRBD1 matches at 7 bases. Germline V gene lookup returns CDR1 SQVTM and CDR2 ANQGSEA. The CDR3 sequence is 14 residues long. Trimming at V came to 5 bases and at J to 5 bases, leaving 11 bases not matched to a gene. The CDR3 region is CSVNRGPGEYGYTF. CDR3 sequence (DNA): TGCAGCGTTAACAGGGGTCCGGGGGAGTATGGCTACACCTTC.

This chain uses TRBV29-1 with TRBJ1-5; no firm D call. The CDR3 runs to 13 residues. The V gene lost 4 bases and the J gene lost 8 bases, with 15 bases spanning the gap. In germline, CDR1 is SQVTM, CDR2 ANQGSEA. The CDR3, as DNA: TGCAGCGTTGCGAAGGGCGACGGGGAGCCCCAGCATTTT. Amino acids: CSVAKGDGEPQHF.

This chain links TRBV5-4 with TRBJ1-3, with 10 bases identical to TRBD1. Germline assignment: CDR1 SGHNT and CDR2 YYREEE (reference sequence). V lost 2 bases to trimming and J lost 4 bases; unmatched junction nucleotides: 9. The CDR3 spans 17 residues. CDR3 sequence reads: CASSFRTGGAFGNTIYF. In nucleotides, the CDR3 is TGTGCCAGCAGCTTCCGGACAGGGGGTGCCTTCGGAAACACCATATATTTT.

The chain employs TRBV5-1 and TRBJ1-1; 9 positions agree with TRBD1. This CDR3 is built from 14 residues. CDR1 is SGHRS and CDR2 is YFSETQ in the germline V gene. Germline trimming cut 4 bases from V and 5 bases from J; bases unmatched to any gene: 6. The CDR3 loop is CASSIQGARTEAFF. CDR3 DNA: TGCGCCAGCAGCATACAGGGGGCAAGGACTGAAGCTTTCTTT. The variable domain in full, completed from reference TRBV5-1 and TRBJ1-1, reads KAGVTQTPRYLIKTRGQQVTLSCSPISGHRSVSWYQQTPGQGLQFLFEYFSETQRNKGNFPGRFSGRQFSNSRSEMNVSTLELGDSALYLCASSIQGARTEAFFGQGTRLTVV.

The chain recombines TRBV25-1 with TRBJ1-2; a weak D match, TRBD1 (5 bases). Trimming cost V 3 bases and J 2 bases, with 13 bases left between them. Germline values: CDR1 MGHDK, CDR2 SYGVNS. The CDR3 is 15 amino acids. The CDR3 DNA sequence: TGTGCCAGCAGTGATGAGGGGACGGGAAACTATGGCTACACCTTC. Amino acids: CASSDEGTGNYGYTF.

The chain uses TRBV6-1 and TRBJ1-1; the D is unclear. CDR3 length: 12 amino acids. Germline V gives CDR1 MNHNS, CDR2 SASEGT. Trimming left V 1 base short and J 10 bases short, with 10 bases between. Here the CDR3 reads CASSEGALSAFF. The CDR3 region has the DNA TGTGCCAGCAGTGAAGGGGCCCTCTCAGCTTTCTTT.

V and J are TRBV6-2 or TRBV6-3 and TRBJ2-1; 11 bases line up with TRBD2. This CDR3 is 16 amino acids long. The V gene's germline CDR1 is MNHEY and CDR2 SVGEGT. The V gene end was trimmed by 4 bases and the J gene end by 6 bases; junction bases not matched to a gene: 8. This CDR3 reads CASSFGSGGAGNEQFF. DNA of the CDR3: TGTGCCAGCAGTTTTGGTAGCGGGGGGGCCGGCAATGAGCAGTTCTTC.

This chain links TRBV6-1 with TRBJ2-7, with 7 bases lining up with TRBD2. The junction had 4 bases not matched to a gene; V was cut back by 0 bases and J by 2 bases. CDR1 and CDR2 (germline): MNHNS, SASEGT. The length of the CDR3 is 15 residues. CDR3 in amino acids: CASSEASGVAYEQYF. For the CDR3, the DNA is TGTGCCAGCAGTGAAGCGAGCGGGGTTGCCTACGAGCAGTACTTC.

The genes are TRBV3-1 (or the pseudogene TRBV3-2) and TRBJ1-3; no clear D gene. This CDR3 region has 14 residues. Trimming pared 4 bases from V and 7 bases from J, leaving 14 bases between. Germline loops: CDR1 LGHDT, CDR2 YNNKEL (reference sequence). CDR3 nucleotides: TGTGCCAGCAGCCGGGTAGGTGGCAGGAACACCATATATTTT. Protein sequence: CASSRVGGRNTIYF.

The chain has TRBV9 and TRBJ2-7; TRBD1 aligns across 12 bases. Trimming took 4 bases from V and 4 from J; bases not matched to a gene: 12. CDR3 size: 17 residues. Germline loops: CDR1 SGDLS, CDR2 YYNGEE. CDR3 region: CASSSEPGTGGSYEQYF. CDR3 coding DNA: TGTGCCAGCAGCTCAGAACCCGGGACAGGGGGCTCTTACGAGCAGTACTTC.

J is TRBJ1-3 and V is TRBV14; D remains ambiguous. CDR1 and CDR2 (germline): SGHDN, FVKESK. This CDR3 region has 16 residues. With 3 bases removed from V and 0 bases from J, the gap between germline ends came to 12 bases. The CDR3, as DNA: TGTGCCAGCAGCCAGACGGTTCCCTACTCTGGAAACACCATATATTTT. It is translated as CASSQTVPYSGNTIYF.

The rearrangement links TRBV10-3 to TRBJ1-1; unclear D gene. Deletions cut 3 bases from V and 3 bases from J, with 11 bases between. The germline gives CDR1 ENHRY, CDR2 SYGVKD. The CDR3 consists of 14 residues. The CDR3 spells CAISDVGRYTEAFF. In DNA, the CDR3 is TGTGCCATCAGTGATGTAGGACGGTACACTGAAGCTTTCTTT.